This TCR beta chain was sequenced during a study of regulatory dendritic cells for organ transplantation. Study-wide results and caveats: Between individuals, the alloreactive memory CD8+ T cell pool differed considerably. Of resting T cell subsets, memory CD8+ had the most alloreactive clonotypes. Memory CD8+ T cells were the most oligoclonal; naive cells were highly diverse.

Comments on this clone: Its antigen is unknown.

Allogeneic regulatory or mature dendritic cells were co-cultured for less than six days with CFSE-labeled sorted T cells at 1:10. FACS sorted CD4+ or CD8+ T cells into CD45RA+ naive and CD45RO+ memory. TCRdb's copy holds only in-frame clones and misses some; the assay was immunoSEQ multiplex PCR. Counted here are fewer than 20,000 clones, more than 60% occurring once; the ten biggest clones make up 2.5% to 3.5%. This clonotype was obtained from a human donor in good health. Sequenced material: memory CD4+ T cells from blood cultured with regulatory dendritic cells. Documented subset: CD45RO+ memory T cells.

In DNA form, the CDR3 reads TGTGCCAGCAGTTATCGGTGGGGAAAGAACACCGGGGAGCTGTTTTTT. Its protein product is CASSYRWGKNTGELFF. This rearrangement joins TRBV6-5 to TRBJ2-2; unclear D gene. Germline values: CDR1 MNHEY, CDR2 SVGAGI. Trimming removed 3 bases from V and 1 base from J, with 12 bases in between. The CDR3 runs 16 residues.